The 23 T cell receptor beta chains below come from one sample, sequenced in a study of early T cells in non-severe SARS-CoV-2 infection. One entry per CDR3 protein, called by TCRdb with MiXCR from the 5' RACE reads. Seen here are 75,000 to 80,000 distinct CDR3 sequences, approximately 10% observed once, and the top ten hold about 12%. The sample here was whole blood, taken at baseline. The receptor source for this set is an adult who was a healthcare worker with PCR-confirmed SARS-CoV-2 infection or an uninfected control (not recorded which).

This clonotype turned up a few times. The chain joins TRBV18 to TRBJ2-7; TRBD2 matches at 7 bases. Germline V gives CDR1 KGHSH, CDR2 LQKENI. The V gene end was trimmed by 4 bases and the J gene end by 3 bases; junction bases not matched to a gene: 3. The CDR3 is made up of 13 amino acids. As DNA, the CDR3 is TGTGCCAGCTCACGTCTAGCGGTCTACGAGCAGTACTTC. Translation gives CASSRLAVYEQYF.

This clonotype was detected a few times. The chain uses TRBV29-1 and TRBJ2-7; no reliable D call. The CDR3 runs to 13 residues. Between the trimmed V and J ends, which lost 7 bases and 2 bases, there was a span of 15 bases. The germline gives CDR1 SQVTM, CDR2 ANQGSEA. The CDR3 region is CSGLLTPTYEQYF. The CDR3 DNA is TGCAGCGGCCTGCTAACCCCTACCTACGAGCAGTACTTC.

The V call is TRBV10-3, the J call TRBJ2-3; 8 bases are a match to TRBD2. The CDR3 totals 16 residues. Germline CDR1 ENHRY, CDR2 SYGVKD. V lost 5 bases, J lost 1 base, and 8 bases stayed unmatched. CDR3 sequence (DNA): TGTGCCATCAGTCAAAACGGGGGGGCCGGCACAGATACGCAGTATTTT. It encodes CAISQNGGAGTDTQYF.

Only a few counts were recorded for this clonotype. The CDR3 is CASSQDQQGNSPLHF. CDR3 in DNA: TGTGCCAGCAGCCAAGATCAACAGGGCAATTCACCCCTCCACTTT. The genes are TRBV4-2 and TRBJ1-6, with D perhaps matching TRBD1 (6 bases). V was cut by 0 bases and J by 7 bases, with 10 bases left in between. The CDR3 runs to 15 residues. In germline, CDR1 is LGHNA, CDR2 YNFKEQ.

The chain has TRBV6-1 and TRBJ1-4; D is possibly TRBD1 (5 bases). CDR1 and CDR2 from the germline V gene are MNHNS and SASEGT. V lost 6 bases to trimming and J lost 12 bases, with 26 bases between them. The CDR3 contains 16 residues. The DNA of the CDR3 is TGTGCCAGCAGGTATCTCGTCAATGAGTTAGAAGGGGAACTGTTTTTT. This gives the protein CASRYLVNELEGELFF.

This chain connects TRBV5-4 to TRBJ2-1; 8 bases line up with TRBD2. With 4 bases clipped from V and 6 bases from J, the junction kept 9 bases outside the gene matches. CDR1 is SGHNT, CDR2 YYREEE, per germline (reference sequence). This CDR3 is 15 amino acids long. Here the CDR3 reads CASSPGGGRFNEQFF. The CDR3 DNA is TGTGCCAGCAGCCCCGGGGGGGGCCGTTTCAATGAGCAGTTCTTC.

V usage is TRBV7-2 and J usage is TRBJ2-3; weak D call: TRBD2 (5 bases). The CDR3 is 16 amino acids. Per the germline V gene, CDR1 is SGHTA and CDR2 is FQGNSA. Trimming shortened V by 2 bases and J by 1 base, and 13 bases separated the two germline ends. The CDR3 reads CASSLHVPSRTDTQYF. The CDR3 DNA follows: TGTGCCAGCAGCTTACACGTCCCTAGCCGCACAGATACGCAGTATTTT.

This chain connects TRBV2 to TRBJ2-3; a possible D gene is TRBD1 (6 bases). Trimming took 3 bases from V and 8 from J, leaving 12 bases between them. The CDR3 is made up of 13 amino acids. In germline, CDR1 is SNHLY, CDR2 FYNNEI. Here the CDR3 DNA reads TGTGCCAGCAGTGAGACAGGAGGAGGTACGCAGTATTTT. Translation gives CASSETGGGTQYF.

This clonotype has at least ten counts. The chain couples TRBV29-1 to TRBJ2-1, with 9 bases aligning to TRBD1. There are 16 residues in the CDR3. Germline trimming cut 0 bases from V and 12 bases from J; bases unmatched to any gene: 15. Germline V gene lookup returns CDR1 SQVTM and CDR2 ANQGSEA. The CDR3 region is CSVEDRGTGSTRRQFF. DNA for the CDR3: TGCAGCGTTGAAGATCGTGGGACAGGGTCCACCCGGCGGCAGTTCTTC.

This clonotype was picked up a small number of times. V is TRBV7-2 and J is TRBJ2-2; tentatively, D is TRBD2 (6 bases). From germline, CDR1 is SGHTA and CDR2 FQGNSA. The germline V and J ends were trimmed by 6 bases and 7 bases, with 18 bases remaining between them. The CDR3 spans 15 residues. CDR3 sequence reads: CASRSEGGFSGELFF. In nucleotides, the CDR3 is TGTGCCAGCAGATCCGAAGGAGGGTTTAGCGGGGAGCTGTTTTTT.

This clonotype showed up just a few times. The chain recombines TRBV5-4 with TRBJ2-3; 9 nucleotides align to TRBD2. Germline V lookup: CDR1 SGHNT, CDR2 YYREEE (reference sequence). The CDR3 runs 16 residues. V was clipped by 5 bases and J by 1 base; unmatched bases: 8. The CDR3 is CASRKRPSGGTDTQYF. CDR3 DNA sequence: TGTGCCAGCAGAAAAAGACCTAGCGGGGGCACAGATACGCAGTATTTT.

The chain carries TRBV6-5 and TRBJ1-3; tentatively, D is TRBD1 (6 bases). CDR1 is MNHEY and CDR2 is SVGAGI in the germline V gene. The CDR3 extends over 14 amino acids. V was cut by 4 bases and J by 2 bases, with 9 bases left in between. CDR3 in DNA: TGTGCCAGCAGTTCAGGGGCTACTGGAAACACCATATATTTT. Protein product: CASSSGATGNTIYF.

In this sample, this clonotype turned up a few times. The chain combines TRBV5-1 with TRBJ2-1; TRBD1 agrees at 10 bases. The J segment lost 7 bases and the V segment lost 2 bases, leaving 3 bases of the junction unmatched. Germline V gene sequence: CDR1 SGHRS, CDR2 YFSETQ. The CDR3 totals 14 residues. CDR3 coding DNA: TGCGCCAGCAGCTTTGGGACAGGGGCAAATGAGCAGTTCTTC. Translated: CASSFGTGANEQFF.

The genes are TRBV12-3 or TRBV12-4 and TRBJ1-5, with D possibly being TRBD1 (5 bases). V was cut by 3 bases and J by 2 bases, with 11 bases left in between. This CDR3 spans 15 amino acids. The chain's CDR3 is CASSFLLGGNQPQHF. CDR3 nucleotide sequence: TGTGCCAGCAGTTTCCTTTTGGGGGGCAATCAGCCCCAGCATTTT.

This clonotype was detected only a few times. The rearrangement joins TRBV7-9 to TRBJ2-7; D is unclear. The CDR3 is 14 residues long. Trimming stripped 0 bases from V and 3 bases from J, with 9 bases between. CDR1 is SEHNR, CDR2 FQNEAQ, per germline (reference sequence). The CDR3 loop is CASSLAQVGYEQYF. The CDR3 bases are TGTGCCAGCAGCTTAGCCCAAGTCGGCTACGAGCAGTACTTC.

The chain uses TRBV12-3 or TRBV12-4 and TRBJ2-1; 8 bases match TRBD2. The CDR3 has 13 residues. V dropped 6 bases and J dropped 6; count of bases not matched to a gene: 4. The CDR3: CASRPGLVNEQFF. The DNA for the CDR3 is TGTGCCAGCAGACCGGGACTAGTCAATGAGCAGTTCTTC.

This clonotype was recorded a few times. The J gene is TRBJ2-2, the V gene TRBV5-5; D unresolved. Trimming removed 0 bases from V and 4 bases from J, with 10 bases in between. The CDR3 is 15 amino acids. The V gene's germline CDR1 is SGHKS and CDR2 YYEKEE (reference sequence). The CDR3: CASSLVGQITGELFF. The CDR3, as DNA: TGTGCCAGCAGCTTGGTAGGGCAGATCACCGGGGAGCTGTTTTTT. The complete variable domain, with remaining parts taken from reference TRBV5-5 and TRBJ2-2, reads DAGVTQSPTHLIKTRGQQVTLRCSPISGHKSVSWYQQVLGQGPQFIFQYYEKEERGRGNFPDRFSARQFPNYSSELNVNALLLGDSALYLCASSLVGQITGELFFGEGSRLTVL.

The chain carries TRBV28 and TRBJ1-2; D not certain. This CDR3 region has 14 residues. Looked up from germline, CDR1 is MDHEN and CDR2 is SYDVKM. Between the trimmed V and J ends, which lost 6 bases and 5 bases, there was a span of 16 bases. CDR3 loop: CASSLPTPGYGYTF. In nucleotides, the CDR3 is TGTGCCAGCAGCCTCCCGACCCCCGGGTATGGCTACACCTTC.

This clonotype was picked up many times. The chain has TRBV7-9 and TRBJ2-1, with no clear D. The CDR3 has 12 residues. CDR1 SEHNR and CDR2 FQNEAQ come from the germline V gene (reference sequence). V lost 1 base to trimming and J lost 9 bases, with 7 bases between them. The CDR3 region has the DNA TGTGCCAGCAGCTTAGTTCCGCTTGAGCAGTTCTTC. Its translation: CASSLVPLEQFF.

This clonotype was counted ten times or more. The chain has TRBV9 and TRBJ1-4, with unresolved D. V dropped 0 bases and J dropped 7 bases, with 13 bases sitting between them. This CDR3 contains 15 residues. Germline lookup yields CDR1 SGDLS and CDR2 YYNGEE. The CDR3 loop is CASSVDFRFSEKLFF. CDR3 DNA sequence: TGTGCCAGCAGCGTAGATTTCAGGTTTAGTGAAAAACTGTTTTTT.

Only a few counts were recorded for this clonotype. The rearrangement uses TRBV29-1 and TRBJ2-5; a possible D gene is TRBD2 (7 bases). The CDR3 loop spans 13 amino acids. V shed 4 bases and J shed 5 bases, with 14 bases lying between them. Per germline, CDR1 SQVTM and CDR2 ANQGSEA. For the CDR3, the DNA is TGCAGCGTTGTGGGCGGGGGCGAGGAGACCCAGTACTTC. Translated: CSVVGGGEETQYF.

The rearrangement uses TRBV28 and TRBJ1-1; D possibly corresponds to TRBD1 (6 bases). V was shortened by 7 bases and J by 0 bases, with 15 bases between the two germline ends. Per the germline V gene, CDR1 is MDHEN and CDR2 is SYDVKM. The CDR3 length is 15 residues. CDR3 amino acids: CASTEATGLNTEAFF. CDR3 sequence (DNA): TGTGCCAGCACCGAGGCAACAGGGTTGAACACTGAAGCTTTCTTT.

The sample holds a few counts of this clonotype. The CDR3 DNA reads as TGCAGTGCCCCCCTGTGGGGGCAGATGACAGATACGCAGTATTTT. Translation: CSAPLWGQMTDTQYF. The chain links TRBV20-1 to TRBJ2-3, with a possible D match to TRBD1 (6 bases). Germline CDR1 and CDR2: DFQATT and SNEGSKA (reference sequence). CDR3 length: 15 residues. V lost 6 bases and J lost 3, with 19 bases in between.